The present T cell receptor (beta chain) was sequenced within a study of T cells in Graves' hyperthyroidism and ophthalmopathy. This clonotype was recorded at least ten times. The target antigen is unknown. Diagnoses used clinical symptoms, serum thyroxine and TRAb, thyroid ultrasound and orbital computed tomography. The PBMCs studied were ones that came from 8 to 10 ml fresh peripheral blood. Researchers took RNA transcripts and amplified the TCR beta CDR3 regions from them. Initially, a first-round RT-PCR of the TCR CDR3 employed the HTBI primer set. TCRdb ran MiXCR on the multiplex PCR reads and lists one entry per CDR3 protein. The table records under 450,000 distinct CDR3 sequences, 15% to 19% of them present only once. General study findings and limits: Among clonotypes expanded in thyroid above 0.001, most were also found in blood.

The germline V gene has CDR1 SGHRS and CDR2 YFSETQ. The CDR3 covers 14 residues. With 0 bases removed from V and 6 bases from J, the gap between germline ends came to 10 bases. The sequencing input was blood. This sequence originates from a woman under 30 with Graves' hyperthyroidism. J is TRBJ1-5 and V is TRBV5-1; a possible D gene is TRBD1 (5 bases). The CDR3 region is CASSLGQSGQPQHF. The CDR3 DNA follows: TGCGCCAGCAGCTTGGGACAGTCGGGTCAGCCCCAGCATTTT.